A single sample gave rise to the 32 T cell receptor beta chains below, sequenced in a study of spatial heterogeneity in lung cancer. Findings and limits, study-wide: Counts that tracked tumor mutation counts were those of expanded intratumoral alpha and beta TCRs.

TCRdb independently ran MiXCR on the 5' RACE reads; one entry per CDR3 protein. The sample shows about 100,000 distinct CDR3 sequences, under 4.5% of them seen only once. Their specific antigens are unknown. The sample's time point: sample taken at primary tumor resection. The starting material was lung tumor tissue, obtained at surgery. Every receptor here comes from a male donor with early-stage non-small cell lung cancer.

This clonotype came up many times. The gene calls are TRBV27 and TRBJ2-7; D is perhaps TRBD2 (6 bases). Germline V lookup: CDR1 MNHEY, CDR2 SMNVEV (reference sequence). CDR3 size: 14 residues. Trimming removed 6 bases from V and 2 bases from J, with 14 bases in between. CDR3: CASSWGSGTYEQYF. Written as DNA, the CDR3 is TGTGCCAGCAGCTGGGGTAGCGGAACCTACGAGCAGTACTTC.

This clonotype occurred many times. The chain joins TRBV28 to TRBJ1-5; D remains ambiguous. The CDR3 is 16 amino acids. V dropped 7 bases and J dropped 6 bases, with 22 bases sitting between them. Germline V CDR1 and CDR2: MDHEN, SYDVKM. The CDR3 DNA reads as TGTGCCAGCAACGGGTCTCATAAGAACAGTCGTCAGCCCCAGCATTTT. It translates to CASNGSHKNSRQPQHF.

This clonotype occurred a few times. The chain combines TRBV12-3 or TRBV12-4 with TRBJ1-1; D gene ambiguous. CDR3 length equals 13 residues. Trimming took 5 bases from V and 3 from J, leaving 10 bases between them. The CDR3 sequence: CASSPSRDTEAFF. CDR3 sequence (DNA): TGTGCCAGCAGTCCCTCGCGGGACACTGAAGCTTTCTTT.

This clonotype was detected many times. The genes are TRBV28 and TRBJ1-5; no clear D. This CDR3 has 13 residues. Per the germline V gene, CDR1 is MDHEN and CDR2 is SYDVKM. Trimming took off 9 bases at V and 7 bases at J, with 16 bases between the two ends. CDR3: CASLSSGYQPQHF. The CDR3 DNA follows: TGTGCCAGTCTCAGTAGTGGTTACCAGCCCCAGCATTTT.

This clonotype was found many times. V gene TRBV19 combines with J gene TRBJ1-5, with 9 bases aligning to TRBD1. Germline V lookup: CDR1 LNHDA, CDR2 SQIVND (reference sequence). This CDR3 is built from 16 residues. The junction had 12 bases not matched to a gene; V was cut back by 6 bases and J by 6 bases. DNA of the CDR3: TGTGCCAGTAGGGGGACAGGGCTCTCGAGCCGTCAGCCCCAGCATTTT. Amino acids: CASRGTGLSSRQPQHF. Complete variable domain (other parts from reference TRBV19 and TRBJ1-5): DGGITQSPKYLFRKEGQNVTLSCEQNLNHDAMYWYRQDPGQGLRLIYYSQIVNDFQKGDIAEGYSVSREKKESFPLTVTSAQKNPTAFYLCASRGTGLSSRQPQHFGDGTRLSIL.

The chain uses TRBV10-3 and TRBJ2-2, with unresolved D. Germline CDR1 reads ENHRY; CDR2 reads SYGVKD. The CDR3 consists of 14 residues. Trimming left V 8 bases short and J 0 bases short, with 10 bases between. The CDR3 region has the DNA TGTGCCATCGGTCCAACATCGAACACCGGGGAGCTGTTTTTT. It is translated as CAIGPTSNTGELFF.

This clonotype was picked up many times. The chain has TRBV5-1 and TRBJ2-3; 12 bases agree with TRBD2. J lost 0 bases, V lost 2 bases, and 1 base had no gene match. This CDR3 comprises 16 residues. Per germline, CDR1 SGHRS and CDR2 YFSETQ. For the CDR3, the DNA is TGCGCCAGCAGCTTTGGGACTAGCGGGAGCACAGATACGCAGTATTTT. Translation gives CASSFGTSGSTDTQYF. Together with reference TRBV5-1 and TRBJ2-3, the CDR3 gives the full variable domain: KAGVTQTPRYLIKTRGQQVTLSCSPISGHRSVSWYQQTPGQGLQFLFEYFSETQRNKGNFPGRFSGRQFSNSRSEMNVSTLELGDSALYLCASSFGTSGSTDTQYFGPGTRLTVL.

The J gene is TRBJ2-5, the V gene TRBV4-1, with 7 nucleotides matching TRBD2. Germline CDR1 and CDR2: MGHRA and YSYEKL. With V trimmed by 4 bases and J by 10 bases, 15 bases remained unmatched. This CDR3 comprises 15 residues. CDR3 region: CASSRWEPSGRGQYF. CDR3 DNA sequence: TGCGCCAGCAGCCGTTGGGAGCCTAGCGGACGGGGCCAGTACTTC.

This chain joins TRBV7-2 and TRBJ2-3, with D possibly being TRBD1 or TRBD2 (7 bases each). Between the trimmed V and J ends, which lost 5 bases and 7 bases, there was a span of 19 bases. Germline-derived CDR1 and CDR2 are SGHTA and FQGNSA. The CDR3 is 15 residues long. The CDR3 sequence: CASSRPAGGANTQYF. The CDR3 coding sequence is TGTGCCAGCAGCCGGCCGGCAGGGGGGGCAAATACGCAGTATTTT.

The V gene is TRBV5-1, the J gene TRBJ1-3; no firm D call. The CDR3 contains 15 residues. Germline V CDR1 and CDR2: SGHRS, YFSETQ. V was shortened by 1 base and J by 0 bases, with 8 bases between the two germline ends. The CDR3 loop reads CASSLNPGSGNTIYF. In DNA, the CDR3 is TGCGCCAGCAGCTTGAATCCCGGCTCTGGAAACACCATATATTTT. Full variable domain (remainder filled in from reference TRBV5-1 and TRBJ1-3): KAGVTQTPRYLIKTRGQQVTLSCSPISGHRSVSWYQQTPGQGLQFLFEYFSETQRNKGNFPGRFSGRQFSNSRSEMNVSTLELGDSALYLCASSLNPGSGNTIYFGEGSWLTVV.

This clonotype was observed at least ten times. The chain links TRBV11-2 to TRBJ2-3, with a weak D call TRBD2 (5 bases). The CDR3 extends over 14 amino acids. Germline CDR1 reads SGHAT; CDR2 reads FQNNGV. The V gene lost 4 bases and the J gene lost 6 bases, with 14 bases spanning the gap. The CDR3 nucleotides are TGTGCCAGCAGCTCCAGCAGGCAGCGGGATACGCAGTATTTT. Protein product: CASSSSRQRDTQYF.

This clonotype was detected ten times or more. This chain joins TRBV20-1 and TRBJ2-7, with 9 bases fitting TRBD2. CDR1 is DFQATT, CDR2 SNEGSKA, per germline (reference sequence). The V segment lost 5 bases and the J segment 5 bases; nucleotides outside the gene matches: 10. This CDR3 has 14 residues. In DNA, the CDR3 is TGCAGTGCTCCCGGGACTAGCAAACCGCACGAGCAGTACTTC. Amino acids: CSAPGTSKPHEQYF.

This clonotype was counted many times. The rearrangement uses TRBV25-1 and TRBJ2-5; no firm D call. The V gene's germline CDR1 is MGHDK and CDR2 SYGVNS. The CDR3 length is 11 residues. V was cut by 7 bases and J by 4 bases, with 7 bases left in between. The CDR3 here is CASILGETQYF. DNA of the CDR3: TGTGCCAGCATCCTAGGAGAGACCCAGTACTTC.

This clonotype was found many times. The V call is TRBV13, the J call TRBJ2-7; D remains ambiguous. CDR3 size: 13 residues. Germline V gene sequence: CDR1 PRHDT, CDR2 FYEKMQ (reference sequence). The V end lost 0 bases, the J end lost 4 bases, and 7 bases lay between the germline ends. The CDR3: CASSLGGWYEQYF. DNA of the CDR3: TGTGCCAGCAGCTTAGGAGGCTGGTACGAGCAGTACTTC. Looking up the rest from reference TRBV13 and TRBJ2-7 gives the full variable domain: AAGVIQSPRHLIKEKRETATLKCYPIPRHDTVYWYQQGPGQDPQFLISFYEKMQSDKGSIPDRFSAQQFSDYHSELNMSSLELGDSALYFCASSLGGWYEQYFGPGTRLTVT.

This clonotype was picked up a small number of times. This chain connects TRBV2 to TRBJ1-4; D not certain. V was pared by 8 bases and J by 0 bases, with 25 bases between. Germline V lookup: CDR1 SNHLY, CDR2 FYNNEI. The CDR3 is 19 amino acids. CDR3 bases: TGTGCCAGCGAGCGGGCTGAAGGCATATCAGGCGCAACTAATGAAAAACTGTTTTTT. Protein sequence: CASERAEGISGATNEKLFF.

At least ten counts were recorded for this clonotype. This chain joins TRBV24-1 and TRBJ2-5, with no clear D. This CDR3 spans 13 amino acids. Between the trimmed V and J ends, which lost 3 bases and 4 bases, there was a span of 8 bases. Germline CDR1 and CDR2: KGHDR and SFDVKD. DNA for the CDR3: TGTGCCACCAGTGATCCCCCGACAGAGACCCAGTACTTC. Translated: CATSDPPTETQYF.

DNA for the CDR3: TGTGCCAGCAGCCCAGGAAGGGGCGCTTTCACCGGGGAGCTGTTTTTT. This sequence encodes CASSPGRGAFTGELFF. The chain employs TRBV7-6 and TRBJ2-2; D perhaps matches TRBD1 (5 bases). Trimming removed 5 bases at V and 4 bases at J, with 17 bases between. The CDR3 covers 16 residues. Germline V gene sequence: CDR1 SGHVS, CDR2 FNYEAQ. Combining the CDR3 with reference TRBV7-6 and TRBJ2-2 gives the whole variable domain GAGVSQSPRYKVTKRGQDVALRCDPISGHVSLYWYRQALGQGPEFLTYFNYEAQQDKSGLPNDRFSAERPEGSISTLTIQRTEQRDSAMYRCASSPGRGAFTGELFFGEGSRLTVL.

In regard to this clonotype: This may stem from a read error, because a much larger clone lies one nucleotide away. The V call is TRBV6-5, the J call TRBJ2-7, with TRBD1 identical over 9 bases. CDR3 length equals 15 residues. Unmatched junction bases numbered 15, after V lost 10 bases and J lost 5 bases. Germline V gene data show CDR1 as MNHEY and CDR2 as SVGAGI. The CDR3 coding sequence is TGTGCCAACAGCCCGACCCGGACAGGGGTCCACGAGCAGTACTTC. Translated, it gives CANSPTRTGVHEQYF.

This clonotype was found many times. J is TRBJ2-7 and V is TRBV10-3; no firm D call. Trimming stripped 8 bases from V and 2 bases from J, with 4 bases between. Looked up from germline, CDR1 is ENHRY and CDR2 is SYGVKD. This CDR3 region has 10 residues. The CDR3 region has the DNA TGTGCCATCGGGACCTACGAGCAGTACTTC. This encodes CAIGTYEQYF.

This clonotype was detected many times. V gene TRBV3-1 combines with J gene TRBJ2-1; D is unresolved. CDR1 is LGHDT and CDR2 is YNNKEL in the germline V gene (reference sequence). V was shortened by 1 base and J by 8 bases, with 9 bases between the two germline ends. This CDR3 is 13 amino acids long. The CDR3 DNA reads TGTGCCAGCAGCCAAGCCGGTTGGGATGAGCAGTTCTTC. Its translation: CASSQAGWDEQFF.

This clonotype was counted at least ten times. This sequence joins TRBV9 and TRBJ2-1, with D uncertain. The CDR3 runs to 13 residues. V was cut by 0 bases and J by 9 bases, with 10 bases left in between. Germline loops: CDR1 SGDLS, CDR2 YYNGEE. The CDR3 nucleotides are TGTGCCAGCAGCGTAGATGAAGCGCGTGAGCAGTTCTTC. As protein: CASSVDEAREQFF. The full variable domain, rest sourced from reference TRBV9 and TRBJ2-1, is DSGVTQTPKHLITATGQRVTLRCSPRSGDLSVYWYQQSLDQGLQFLIQYYNGEERAKGNILERFSAQQFPDLHSELNLSSLELGDSALYFCASSVDEAREQFFGPGTRLTVL.

This clonotype occurred many times. The chain carries TRBV28 and TRBJ2-7; possible D gene TRBD2, 6 bases. V lost 2 bases to trimming and J lost 5 bases, with 13 bases between them. CDR3 length: 14 residues. Germline V gene sequence: CDR1 MDHEN, CDR2 SYDVKM. The DNA of the CDR3 is TGTGCCAGCAGTTTAGCGGGACCGAGAAACGAGCAGTACTTC. This gives the protein CASSLAGPRNEQYF.

This clonotype was picked up many times. This chain links TRBV5-1 with TRBJ2-7; D remains ambiguous. The CDR3 runs to 13 residues. V was clipped by 4 bases and J by 3 bases, with 11 bases between them. Per the germline V gene, CDR1 is SGHRS and CDR2 is YFSETQ. The CDR3 DNA follows: TGCGCCAGCAGCGACGGGCCCCTCTACGAGCAGTACTTC. Translated: CASSDGPLYEQYF.

This clonotype was observed at least ten times. The chain uses TRBV7-2 and TRBJ1-3, with D uncertain. The V gene's germline CDR1 is SGHTA and CDR2 FQGNSA. The length of the CDR3 is 15 residues. V was trimmed by 5 bases and J by 4 bases, leaving 15 bases between them. CDR3 DNA: TGTGCCAGCAGCCCATCAGTGGGCGCCGGAAACACCATATATTTT. It codes for CASSPSVGAGNTIYF.

In this sample, this clonotype turned up many times. The chain joins TRBV7-9 to TRBJ2-7; D gene ambiguous. The germline V gene has CDR1 SEHNR and CDR2 FQNEAQ (reference sequence). The length of the CDR3 is 13 residues. With 5 bases removed from V and 2 bases from J, the gap between germline ends came to 10 bases. For the CDR3, the DNA is TGTGCCAGCAGCCTCCTCCCGCCCTACGAGCAGTACTTC. This encodes CASSLLPPYEQYF.

This clonotype has a count of ten or more. V usage is TRBV12-3 or TRBV12-4 and J usage is TRBJ2-2; unclear D gene. This CDR3 is 16 amino acids long. The V end was cut by 0 bases, the J end by 2 bases, with 10 bases between. CDR3 DNA sequence: TGTGCCAGCAGTTTAGCTGTCGGCGTCAACACCGGGGAGCTGTTTTTT. Amino acids: CASSLAVGVNTGELFF.

This clonotype was counted at least ten times. The chain combines TRBV28 with TRBJ1-1; TRBD1 matches 10 bases. This CDR3 has 16 amino acids. Germline V gene data show CDR1 as MDHEN and CDR2 as SYDVKM. Unmatched junction bases numbered 7, after V lost 5 bases and J lost 1 base. CDR3 DNA sequence: TGTGCCAGCAGTCCACCCGACAGGGGGCCGAACACTGAAGCTTTCTTT. As protein: CASSPPDRGPNTEAFF.

This sequence joins TRBV6-5 and TRBJ2-1; TRBD1 or TRBD2 may be the D gene (6 bases each). Trimming stripped 5 bases from V and 7 bases from J, with 27 bases between. The CDR3 runs 18 residues. The germline CDR1 and CDR2 sequences are MNHEY and SVGAGI. CDR3 in amino acids: CASSDEPQLGGYPNEQFF. The CDR3, as DNA: TGTGCCAGCAGTGACGAGCCACAACTAGGGGGGTATCCGAATGAGCAGTTCTTC.

V and J are TRBV12-3 or TRBV12-4 and TRBJ2-5; 7 bases map to TRBD2. V shed 6 bases and J 8 bases; nucleotides not matched to a gene: 12. The length of the CDR3 is 14 residues. The CDR3 reads CASRAAGTVGTQYF. For the CDR3, the DNA is TGTGCCAGCAGGGCAGCGGGGACGGTTGGTACCCAGTACTTC.

This clonotype was counted between two and nine times. J is TRBJ1-1 and V is TRBV30, with D possibly TRBD1 on 5 matching bases. V was clipped by 3 bases and J by 1 base, with 12 bases between them. The germline CDR1 and CDR2 sequences are GTSNPN and SVGIG (reference sequence). The CDR3 is made up of 14 amino acids. This CDR3 is CAWRSRGANTEAFF. The CDR3 region has the DNA TGTGCCTGGAGATCCCGGGGCGCGAACACTGAAGCTTTCTTT.

This clonotype was recorded at least ten times. The chain joins TRBV5-1 to TRBJ2-3; 11 bases align to TRBD2. Looked up from germline, CDR1 is SGHRS and CDR2 is YFSETQ. The CDR3 has 15 amino acids. The trim removed 4 bases at V and 0 bases at J, leaving 1 base unmatched. CDR3 coding DNA: TGCGCCAGCAGCACTAGCGGGAGTAGCACAGATACGCAGTATTTT. Its translation: CASSTSGSSTDTQYF.

This clonotype was counted ten times or more. The V gene is TRBV5-1, the J gene TRBJ1-1; D unclear. Germline V lookup: CDR1 SGHRS, CDR2 YFSETQ. Trimming stripped 1 base from V and 2 bases from J, with 15 bases between. This CDR3 is 16 amino acids long. The CDR3 region has the DNA TGCGCCAGCAGCTTGATGCCGGCGGAGGGAAACACTGAAGCTTTCTTT. This codes for CASSLMPAEGNTEAFF.